These T cell receptor beta chains were read from a single sample in a study of PD-1 blockade in mismatch repair-deficient tumors. Clones were sequenced by immunoSEQ multiplex PCR, and TCRdb holds only the in-frame ones, with some missing. The sample carries around 100,000 clones, about four fifths recorded once. Here the sequenced sample was peripheral blood, taken approximately 8 months after starting pembrolizumab. All receptors derive from an adult with mismatch repair-deficient cancer. Both conserved end residues are part of each CDR3. Rows give clone size only sometimes, using once, few, many, or a class for an expanded clone.

v_gene	abundance	j_gene	CDR3aa
TRBV27	once	TRBJ2-3	CASSDTRPQRTDTQYF
TRBV5-8	.	TRBJ2-1	CASSLVASYHEQFF
TRBV9	.	TRBJ1-4	CASSVGGLNEKLFF
TRBV10-3	.	TRBJ1-1	CAISDSGQGVDPAFF
TRBV25-1	.	TRBJ2-7	CASSDRYEQYF
TRBV5-4	many	TRBJ1-2	CASSDRTGDPTPGGYTF
TRBV27	once	TRBJ2-7	CASNPPVEEQYF
TRBV19	.	TRBJ2-3	CASGASSTQYF
TRBV7-2	.	TRBJ1-3	CASSSREAGNTIYF
TRBV7-7	few	TRBJ2-1	CASSEDWYNEQFF
TRBV6-1	.	TRBJ2-5	CASSVSSGALWETQYF
TRBV30	.	TRBJ2-2	CAWSVDSPNTGELFF
TRBV7-2	.	TRBJ1-4	CASREGAGFEKLFF
TRBV6-4	.	TRBJ2-3	CASSDDRRTDTQYF
TRBV27	.	TRBJ2-3	CASSLFPRRRSTDTQYF
TRBV30	.	TRBJ1-1	CAWSVRGAEAFF
TRBV2	few	TRBJ2-3	CTSGDRTDTQYF
TRBV27	.	TRBJ1-4	CASSFMAGAEKLFF
TRBV7-9	.	TRBJ2-1	CASSLALPTSGRVNEQFF
TRBV6-5	once	TRBJ1-2	CASSYSRTGEVFGYTF
TRBV11-2	.	TRBJ2-7	CASSLVYEQYF
TRBV15	.	TRBJ2-7	CATSPTWINEQYF
TRBV30	.	TRBJ2-3	CAWGDSGADTQYF
TRBV14	.	TRBJ2-7	CASSQETSGYYYEQYF
TRBV10-2	once	TRBJ2-1	CASSEEEWRGGYNEQFF
TRBV10-3	many	TRBJ1-5	CAIAPTTDSNQPQHF
TRBV19	few	TRBJ2-7	CASSVRGSRGVSSYEQYF
TRBV5-6	.	TRBJ2-5	CASSLAGGGQTQYF
TRBV7-9	.	TRBJ1-1	CASSFLTGSNTEAFF
TRBV12-5	.	TRBJ1-2	CASAGTGGDGWYGYTF
TRBV11-3	.	TRBJ2-7	CASSLDHDIFNEQYF
TRBV7-9	.	TRBJ2-5	CASRGSGGQETQYF
TRBV30	.	TRBJ1-5	CAWSEGRGNQPQHF
TRBV11-2	once	TRBJ2-7	CASSHTYVYEQYF
TRBV11-2	.	.	CASSEPESGGYQPQYF
TRBV28	.	TRBJ1-2	CASSLSQGYTF
TRBV13	once	TRBJ2-1	CASSKLAGEPYNEQFF